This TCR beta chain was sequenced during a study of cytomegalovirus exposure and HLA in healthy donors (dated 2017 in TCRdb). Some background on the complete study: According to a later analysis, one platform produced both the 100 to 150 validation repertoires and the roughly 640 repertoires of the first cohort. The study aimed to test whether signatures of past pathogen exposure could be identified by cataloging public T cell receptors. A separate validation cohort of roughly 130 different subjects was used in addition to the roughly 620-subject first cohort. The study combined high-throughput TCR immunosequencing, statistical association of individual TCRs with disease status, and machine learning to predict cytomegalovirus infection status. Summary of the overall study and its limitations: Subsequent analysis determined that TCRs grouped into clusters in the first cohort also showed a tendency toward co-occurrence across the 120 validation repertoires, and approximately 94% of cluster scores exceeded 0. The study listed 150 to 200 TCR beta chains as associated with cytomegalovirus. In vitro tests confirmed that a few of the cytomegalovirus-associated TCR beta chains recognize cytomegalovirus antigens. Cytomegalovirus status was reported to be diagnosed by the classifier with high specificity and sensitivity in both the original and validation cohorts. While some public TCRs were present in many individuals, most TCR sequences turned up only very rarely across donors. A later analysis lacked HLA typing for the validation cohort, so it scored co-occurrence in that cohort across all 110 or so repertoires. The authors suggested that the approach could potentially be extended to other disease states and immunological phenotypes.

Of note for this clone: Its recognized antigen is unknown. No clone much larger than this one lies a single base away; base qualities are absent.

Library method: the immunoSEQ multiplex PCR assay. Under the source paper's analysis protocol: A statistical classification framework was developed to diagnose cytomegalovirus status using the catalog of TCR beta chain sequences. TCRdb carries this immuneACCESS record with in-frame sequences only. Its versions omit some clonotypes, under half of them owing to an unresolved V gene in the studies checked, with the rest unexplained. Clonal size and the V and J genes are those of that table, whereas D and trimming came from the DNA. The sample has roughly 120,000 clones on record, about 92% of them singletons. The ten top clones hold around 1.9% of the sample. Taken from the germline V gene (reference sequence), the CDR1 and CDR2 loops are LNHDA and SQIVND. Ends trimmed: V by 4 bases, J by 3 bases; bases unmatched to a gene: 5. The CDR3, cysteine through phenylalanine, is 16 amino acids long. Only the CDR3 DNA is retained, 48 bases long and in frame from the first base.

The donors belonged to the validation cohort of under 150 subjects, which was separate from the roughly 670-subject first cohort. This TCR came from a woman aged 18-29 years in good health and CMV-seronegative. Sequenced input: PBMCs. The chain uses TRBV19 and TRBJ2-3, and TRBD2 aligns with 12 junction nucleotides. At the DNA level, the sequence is TGTGCCAGTAGTAAACGACTAGCGGGAGATACAGATACGCAGTATTTT. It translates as CASSKRLAGDTDTQYF.